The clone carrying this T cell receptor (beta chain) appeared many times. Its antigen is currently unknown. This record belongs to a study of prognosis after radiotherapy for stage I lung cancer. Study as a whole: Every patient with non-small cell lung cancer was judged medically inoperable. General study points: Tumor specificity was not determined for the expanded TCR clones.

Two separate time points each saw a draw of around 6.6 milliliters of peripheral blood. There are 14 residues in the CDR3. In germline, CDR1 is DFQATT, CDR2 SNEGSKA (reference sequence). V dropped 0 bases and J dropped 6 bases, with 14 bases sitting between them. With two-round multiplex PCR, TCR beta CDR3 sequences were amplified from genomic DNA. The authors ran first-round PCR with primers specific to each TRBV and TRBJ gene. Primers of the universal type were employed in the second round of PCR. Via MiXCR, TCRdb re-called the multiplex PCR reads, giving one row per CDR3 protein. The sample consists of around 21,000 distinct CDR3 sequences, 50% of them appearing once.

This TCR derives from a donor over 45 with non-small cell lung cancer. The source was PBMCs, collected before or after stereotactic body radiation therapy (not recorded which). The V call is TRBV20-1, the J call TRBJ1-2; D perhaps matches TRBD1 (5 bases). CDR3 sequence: CSARDGGRADGYTF. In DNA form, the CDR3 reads TGCAGTGCTAGAGATGGGGGTCGTGCGGATGGCTACACCTTC.